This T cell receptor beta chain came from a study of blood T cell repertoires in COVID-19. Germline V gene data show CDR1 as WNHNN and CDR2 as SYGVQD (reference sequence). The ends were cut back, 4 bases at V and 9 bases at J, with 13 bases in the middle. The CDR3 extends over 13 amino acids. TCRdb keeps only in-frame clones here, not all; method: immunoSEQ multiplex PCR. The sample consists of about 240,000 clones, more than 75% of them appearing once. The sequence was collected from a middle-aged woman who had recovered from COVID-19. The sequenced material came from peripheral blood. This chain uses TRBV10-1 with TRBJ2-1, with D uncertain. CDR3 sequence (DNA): TGCGCCAGCAGTGTCGTCCCTATTGGTGAGCAGTTCTTC. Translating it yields CASSVVPIGEQFF.